This TCR beta chain was documented in a study of blood T cell repertoires in COVID-19. V lost 5 bases, J lost 3 bases, and 7 bases lay in between. CDR1 and CDR2 (germline): DFQATT, SNEGSKA (reference sequence). The CDR3 loop spans 11 amino acids. As handled by the study authors: Reference gene primers were amplified, and this amplification served to estimate nucleated cell counts. Only in-frame clones appear in the TCRdb table, and some are missing; sequencing was by immunoSEQ multiplex PCR. V, J and clone size reflect that table, while D and trimming were determined from the DNA. The sample consists of 75,000 to 95,000 clones, approximately 86% of them appearing once.

The chain has TRBV20-1 and TRBJ1-1; D is undetermined. Sequencing used peripheral blood. The TCR was taken from a man in his forties or fifties with acute or convalescent COVID-19. Here the CDR3 reads CSAPSDTEAFF. The CDR3 region has the DNA TGCAGTGCTCCGAGTGACACTGAAGCTTTCTTT.